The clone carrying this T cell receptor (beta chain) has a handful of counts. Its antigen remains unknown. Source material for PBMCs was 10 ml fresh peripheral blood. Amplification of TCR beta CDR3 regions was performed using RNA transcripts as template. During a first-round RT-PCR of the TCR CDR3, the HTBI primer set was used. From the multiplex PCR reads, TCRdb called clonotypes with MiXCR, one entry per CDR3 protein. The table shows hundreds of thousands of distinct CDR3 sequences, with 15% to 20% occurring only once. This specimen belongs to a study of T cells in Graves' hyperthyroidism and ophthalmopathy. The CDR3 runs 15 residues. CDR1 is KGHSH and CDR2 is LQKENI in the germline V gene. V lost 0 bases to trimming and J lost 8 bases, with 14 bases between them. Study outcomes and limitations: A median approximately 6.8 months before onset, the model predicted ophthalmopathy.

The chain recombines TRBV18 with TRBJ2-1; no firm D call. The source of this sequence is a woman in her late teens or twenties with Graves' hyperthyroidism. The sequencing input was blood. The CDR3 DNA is TGTGCCAGCTCACCACCAACGGCCCCTAGGGATGAGCAGTTCTTC. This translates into CASSPPTAPRDEQFF.